What follows are 7 T cell receptor beta chains derived from one specimen sequenced in a study of cytotoxic CD8 clonotypes in ibrutinib-treated CLL. TCRdb keeps only in-frame clones here, not all; method: immunoSEQ multiplex PCR. The table records roughly 250,000 clones, roughly 74% of them present only once. This specimen consisted of PBMCs, obtained after 24 months of ibrutinib treatment. These receptors originate from a human donor with chronic lymphocytic leukemia.

In DNA, the CDR3 is TGTGCCTGGAGTGTAGGGACAGGGTTGGATACGCAGTATTTT. It translates to CAWSVGTGLDTQYF. V is TRBV30 and J is TRBJ2-3; 9 bases map to TRBD1. The length of the CDR3 is 14 residues. Losses at the gene ends were 0 bases for V and 6 bases for J; bases not matched to a gene: 4. Per germline, CDR1 GTSNPN and CDR2 SVGIG (reference sequence).

This clone was picked up a small number of times. This sequence joins TRBV28 and TRBJ2-1; 7 bases agree with TRBD1. The V gene's germline CDR1 is MDHEN and CDR2 SYDVKM. The CDR3 runs to 13 residues. V lost 6 bases to trimming and J lost 8 bases; unmatched junction nucleotides: 7. CDR3 amino acids: CASRPTGVDEQFF. CDR3 DNA sequence: TGTGCCAGCAGACCAACAGGGGTGGATGAGCAGTTCTTC.

This clone has only a few counts. The chain recombines TRBV19 with TRBJ1-5; D is ambiguous. This CDR3 is built from 13 residues. The V and J ends lost 7 bases and 2 bases respectively, with 9 bases between them. CDR1 is LNHDA and CDR2 is SQIVND in the germline V gene (reference sequence). The CDR3 DNA sequence: TGTGCCAGTATAGGCCGGGGCAATCAGCCCCAGCATTTT. Residues: CASIGRGNQPQHF.

This clone appeared a single time. The chain joins TRBV5-1 to TRBJ2-5; TRBD1 aligns across 11 bases. V was clipped by 4 bases and J by 0 bases; unmatched bases: 5. This CDR3 is built from 16 residues. Germline CDR1 SGHRS, CDR2 YFSETQ. CDR3 sequence reads: CASSPGTGGYQETQYF. CDR3 in DNA: TGCGCCAGCAGCCCAGGGACAGGGGGGTACCAAGAGACCCAGTACTTC.

The chain is built from TRBV5-1 and TRBJ1-6; 9 bases line up with TRBD1. The CDR3 length is 16 residues. CDR1 SGHRS and CDR2 YFSETQ come from the germline V gene. The V segment lost 5 bases and the J segment 7 bases; nucleotides outside the gene matches: 10. The CDR3 spells CASRDFRTGANSPLHF. CDR3 DNA sequence: TGCGCCAGCAGGGATTTTCGGACAGGGGCAAATTCACCCCTCCACTTT.

This clone was detected a few times. The rearrangement uses TRBV14 and TRBJ2-2; D may be TRBD2 (6 bases). The CDR3 runs 15 residues. The V and J ends lost 0 bases and 7 bases respectively, with 12 bases between them. CDR1 and CDR2 from the germline V gene are SGHDN and FVKESK. CDR3 amino acids: CASSQEGGFSGELFF. The DNA for the CDR3 is TGTGCCAGCAGCCAAGAGGGGGGATTTAGCGGGGAGCTGTTTTTT. Full variable domain (remainder filled in from reference TRBV14 and TRBJ2-2): EAGVTQFPSHSVIEKGQTVTLRCDPISGHDNLYWYRRVMGKEIKFLLHFVKESKQDESGMPNNRFLAERTGGTYSTLKVQPAELEDSGVYFCASSQEGGFSGELFFGEGSRLTVL.

The chain combines TRBV4-2 with TRBJ2-1; TRBD2 matches 8 bases. Losses at the gene ends were 2 bases for V and 2 bases for J; bases not matched to a gene: 5. This CDR3 is 16 amino acids long. CDR1 is LGHNA, CDR2 YNFKEQ, per germline. CDR3 sequence reads: CASSQTSGVPYNEQFF. As DNA, the CDR3 is TGTGCCAGCAGCCAAACTAGCGGTGTTCCCTACAATGAGCAGTTCTTC.